The 5 T cell receptor beta chains in this list originate from one sample, sequenced in a study of identical twins. TCRdb redid the calling of the 5' RACE reads with MiXCR, one entry per CDR3 protein. This sample has around 470,000 distinct CDR3 sequences, with approximately 15% found just once. This same sample was also part of a study on yellow fever vaccine responses in identical twins.

The sequenced material came from CD4+ T cells sorted from blood. Receptors originate from a woman under 30 in good health.

This clonotype was found many times. The chain recombines TRBV18 with TRBJ2-1; 9 nucleotides agree with TRBD2. Germline CDR1 is KGHSH and CDR2 is LQKENI. The trim removed 5 bases at V and 6 bases at J, leaving 11 bases unmatched. The CDR3 extends over 16 amino acids. CDR3: CASSLLGTSSVNEQFF. CDR3 DNA: TGTGCCAGCTCATTGCTCGGGACTAGCTCCGTCAATGAGCAGTTCTTC.

This clonotype has a count of ten or more. This sequence joins TRBV25-1 and TRBJ2-7, with D perhaps being TRBD1 or TRBD2 (6 bases each). Germline values: CDR1 MGHDK, CDR2 SYGVNS. V was shortened by 6 bases and J by 6 bases, with 18 bases between the two germline ends. CDR3 length: 14 residues. The CDR3 coding sequence is TGTGCCAGCAGCAAACTAGCAGGGGCCACCGAGCAGTACTTC. This encodes CASSKLAGATEQYF.

This clonotype was seen only a few times. The V and J genes are TRBV6-5 and TRBJ1-5; 7 nucleotides line up with TRBD1. The CDR3 totals 12 residues. V was pared by 5 bases and J by 7 bases, with 2 bases of the junction left unmatched. The V gene's germline CDR1 is MNHEY and CDR2 SVGAGI. The CDR3 DNA sequence: TGTGCCAGCAGTACAGGGGCCCAGCCCCAGCATTTT. This sequence encodes CASSTGAQPQHF.

This clonotype was picked up a small number of times. V and J are TRBV10-3 and TRBJ2-5, with 14 bases identical to TRBD2. Germline V gene sequence: CDR1 ENHRY, CDR2 SYGVKD. V was pared by 1 base and J by 5 bases, with 3 bases of the junction left unmatched. The CDR3 spans 16 residues. In nucleotides, the CDR3 is TGTGCCATCAGTGAGTTGGGACTAGCGGGAGATGAGACCCAGTACTTC. Translating it yields CAISELGLAGDETQYF.

The chain recombines TRBV6-2 or TRBV6-3 with TRBJ2-4; weak D call: TRBD1 (6 bases). V lost 0 bases, J lost 8 bases, and 17 bases lay in between. CDR1 and CDR2 from the germline V gene are MNHEY and SVGEGT. There are 16 residues in the CDR3. CDR3 sequence (DNA): TGTGCCAGCAGTTACTCTTTGCAGGGGCGCTCCCACATTCAGTACTTC. This encodes CASSYSLQGRSHIQYF.